The 32 T cell receptor beta chains given below trace back to one sample, sequenced in a study of cytomegalovirus exposure and HLA in healthy donors. PCR used 60 Vbeta primers and 13 Jbeta primers. Sequenced by immunoSEQ multiplex PCR; TCRdb stores in-frame clones only, minus some. The sample shows 150,000 or so clones, 60% to 85% of them seen only once. Sequenced material: PBMCs. All receptors come from a man aged 35-49 years in good health and CMV-seropositive.

This clone has a single count. This rearrangement joins TRBV2 to TRBJ2-2; D unclear. The V gene lost 8 bases and the J gene lost 1 base, with 5 bases spanning the gap. The CDR3 runs to 12 residues. The germline V gene encodes CDR1 SNHLY and CDR2 FYNNEI. DNA for the CDR3: TGTGCCAGCTCGTTGAACACCGGGGAGCTGTTTTTT. Translating it yields CASSLNTGELFF.

V gene TRBV6-9 combines with J gene TRBJ2-3; 7 positions agree with TRBD2. This CDR3 spans 13 amino acids. Germline values: CDR1 MNHGY, CDR2 SVAAGI. Losses at the gene ends were 11 bases for V and 2 bases for J; bases not matched to a gene: 7. The CDR3 region is CAGPGLNTDTQYF. For the CDR3, the DNA is TGTGCCGGACCGGGACTAAACACAGATACGCAGTATTTT.

This sequence joins TRBV4-3 and TRBJ2-6; no clear D. There are 17 residues in the CDR3. V shed 4 bases and J shed 2 bases, with 15 bases lying between them. Germline loops: CDR1 LGHNA, CDR2 YSLEER. The CDR3 sequence: CASSPNPVVAGANVLTF. Written as DNA, the CDR3 is TGCGCCAGCAGCCCTAACCCCGTGGTGGCTGGGGCCAACGTCCTGACTTTC.

The rearrangement joins TRBV7-9 to TRBJ2-5; TRBD1 might be the D (5 bases). Germline V lookup: CDR1 SEHNR, CDR2 FQNEAQ (reference sequence). The CDR3 has 14 amino acids. Deletions cut 2 bases from V and 5 bases from J, with 12 bases between. CDR3 DNA sequence: TGTGCCAGCAGCTTAAACGGAGCAGGGGAGACCCAGTACTTC. It yields the protein CASSLNGAGETQYF.

V usage is TRBV5-5 and J usage is TRBJ2-3; 11 bases agree with TRBD2. Germline V gene data show CDR1 as SGHKS and CDR2 as YYEKEE (reference sequence). V shed 3 bases, J shed 2 bases, and the junction held 5 bases outside the gene matches. The CDR3 loop spans 16 amino acids. DNA for the CDR3: TGTGCCAGCAGCTCGCTGGGACTAGCGGACACAGATACGCAGTATTTT. It codes for CASSSLGLADTDTQYF.

This rearrangement joins TRBV5-4 to TRBJ2-5, with 8 positions matching TRBD2. J gave up 4 bases and V 0 bases, and 5 bases lay outside the gene matches. The CDR3 is 15 amino acids. CDR1 and CDR2 from the germline V gene are SGHNT and YYREEE (reference sequence). CDR3 bases: TGTGCCAGCAGCTTGGAAATTAGCGGGGCAGAGACCCAGTACTTC. Its translation: CASSLEISGAETQYF.

The chain is built from TRBV4-3 and TRBJ1-1; 7 positions match TRBD1. Germline lookup yields CDR1 LGHNA and CDR2 YSLEER. This CDR3 region has 17 residues. V gave up 1 base and J gave up 8 bases; unmatched junction bases: 16. The CDR3 DNA sequence: TGCGCCAGCAGCCAAGCAGCCATCGGGACAGCTCGGATGGAAGCTTTCTTT. Translated: CASSQAAIGTARMEAFF.

To note about this clone: This sample includes further DNA sequences coding for the same CDR3. J is TRBJ2-2 and V is TRBV18; D gene unclear. The CDR3 extends over 14 amino acids. V was pared by 0 bases and J by 6 bases, with 8 bases between. In germline, CDR1 is KGHSH, CDR2 LQKENI. The chain's CDR3 is CASSPPGLAGELFF. In DNA, the CDR3 is TGTGCCAGCTCACCACCTGGTCTAGCCGGGGAGCTGTTTTTT.

This clone was counted a few times. This chain joins TRBV5-4 and TRBJ1-1; D gene uncertain. The germline CDR1 and CDR2 sequences are SGHNT and YYREEE (reference sequence). The CDR3 length is 15 residues. Trimming stripped 0 bases from V and 1 base from J, with 10 bases between. The CDR3 nucleotides are TGTGCCAGCAGCTTGGACGGGGTCGGGAACACTGAAGCTTTCTTT. Translation: CASSLDGVGNTEAFF.

This chain links TRBV19 with TRBJ1-2, with a possible D match to TRBD1 (5 bases). The V gene's germline CDR1 is LNHDA and CDR2 SQIVND (reference sequence). Trimming left V 1 base short and J 5 bases short, with 8 bases between. This CDR3 spans 13 amino acids. The CDR3 sequence: CASSIGGRYGYTF. The CDR3 DNA is TGTGCCAGTAGTATAGGGGGCAGATATGGCTACACCTTC.

This clone was seen more than once but under ten times. V is TRBV19 and J is TRBJ1-1; the match to TRBD1 covers 7 bases. CDR1 LNHDA and CDR2 SQIVND come from the germline V gene (reference sequence). V was clipped by 4 bases and J by 10 bases; unmatched bases: 12. The CDR3 has 14 amino acids. This CDR3 is CASSRDREDPPAFF. The CDR3 nucleotides are TGTGCCAGTAGTAGGGACAGAGAAGATCCACCAGCTTTCTTT.

The chain carries TRBV4-1 and TRBJ1-2; TRBD1 agrees at 8 bases. V dropped 0 bases and J dropped 1; count of bases not matched to a gene: 7. CDR1 and CDR2 (germline): MGHRA, YSYEKL. The CDR3 extends over 17 amino acids. CDR3 sequence reads: CASSQERTGNVNYGYTF. CDR3 DNA: TGCGCCAGCAGCCAAGAGAGGACAGGGAATGTTAACTATGGCTACACCTTC.

This clone appeared once. The chain has TRBV20-1 and TRBJ2-1; D is undetermined. Germline CDR1 reads DFQATT; CDR2 reads SNEGSKA (reference sequence). This CDR3 is built from 11 residues. Trimming left V 3 bases short and J 7 bases short, with 7 bases between. CDR3 bases: TGCAGTGCTAGCGGGTTGAATGAGCAGTTCTTC. Translated: CSASGLNEQFF.

V usage is TRBV10-2 and J usage is TRBJ1-3; D gene unclear. Looked up from germline, CDR1 is WSHSY and CDR2 is SAAADI. Trimming shortened V by 4 bases and J by 4 bases, and 5 bases separated the two germline ends. CDR3 length: 12 residues. The CDR3 reads CASSAQGNTIYF. The CDR3, as DNA: TGCGCCAGCAGTGCACAGGGAAACACCATATATTTT.

This chain uses TRBV28 with TRBJ1-1; no clear D. Trimming left V 3 bases short and J 4 bases short, with 18 bases between. This CDR3 comprises 16 residues. Germline CDR1 MDHEN, CDR2 SYDVKM. The CDR3 DNA reads as TGTGCCAGCAGTTTCCTCCGGTCGTGGGGAGGCACTGAAGCTTTCTTT. Protein sequence: CASSFLRSWGGTEAFF.

The chain carries TRBV5-1 and TRBJ2-1; TRBD1 might be the D (6 bases). CDR1 is SGHRS and CDR2 is YFSETQ in the germline V gene. The CDR3 contains 14 residues. The V gene lost 3 bases and the J gene lost 7 bases, with 14 bases spanning the gap. Written as DNA, the CDR3 is TGCGCCAGCAGCTCCGGACAGACTTCAAATGAGCAGTTCTTC. Encoded protein: CASSSGQTSNEQFF.

This clone was seen repeatedly, ten times or more. The V gene is TRBV6-5, the J gene TRBJ1-5; D ambiguous. Germline V gives CDR1 MNHEY, CDR2 SVGAGI. The CDR3 loop spans 13 amino acids. Deletions cut 0 bases from V and 10 bases from J, with 10 bases between. As DNA, the CDR3 is TGTGCCAGCAGTTACTCCCTCCGGGGTCCCCAGCATTTT. Translating it yields CASSYSLRGPQHF.

This clone has more than one count but fewer than ten. V gene TRBV4-1 combines with J gene TRBJ1-3, with D maybe TRBD1 (5 bases). Germline-derived CDR1 and CDR2 are MGHRA and YSYEKL. V lost 0 bases, J lost 7 bases, and 16 bases lay in between. The CDR3 is made up of 16 amino acids. CDR3 residues: CASSQDGGNKENTIYF. In DNA form, the CDR3 reads TGCGCCAGCAGCCAAGACGGGGGTAACAAGGAGAACACCATATATTTT.

The V and J genes are TRBV4-1 and TRBJ1-1, with TRBD1 as a possible D gene (5 bases). CDR3 length: 15 amino acids. Trimming removed 1 base from V and 6 bases from J, with 15 bases in between. Germline CDR1 is MGHRA and CDR2 is YSYEKL. The CDR3 DNA sequence: TGCGCCAGCAGCCAAGCCCAGGGACTTACCTCTGAAGCTTTCTTT. Translating gives CASSQAQGLTSEAFF.

The J gene is TRBJ2-5, the V gene TRBV7-8; D perhaps matches TRBD2 (6 bases). V gave up 5 bases and J gave up 5 bases, with 15 bases separating them. The CDR3 spans 14 residues. Germline CDR1 SGHVS, CDR2 FQNEAQ. Here the CDR3 reads CASSNGGPGETQYF. The CDR3 nucleotides are TGTGCCAGCAGCAACGGAGGGCCCGGGGAGACCCAGTACTTC.

The V and J genes are TRBV27 and TRBJ1-4; D gene uncertain. This CDR3 is 15 amino acids long. V shed 6 bases and J shed 8 bases, with 19 bases lying between them. Germline lookup yields CDR1 MNHEY and CDR2 SMNVEV (reference sequence). The CDR3 reads CASRAFGGRREKLFF. CDR3 sequence (DNA): TGTGCCAGCAGAGCCTTTGGCGGGAGACGAGAAAAACTGTTTTTT.

The chain uses TRBV5-6 and TRBJ1-4, with a tentative D call TRBD1 (6 bases). The CDR3 totals 14 residues. Per the germline V gene, CDR1 is SGHDT and CDR2 is YYEEEE. V was shortened by 3 bases and J by 6 bases, with 12 bases between the two germline ends. Written as DNA, the CDR3 is TGTGCCAGCAGCTATAGACAGGCAGATGAAAAACTGTTTTTT. It encodes CASSYRQADEKLFF.

The chain employs TRBV28 and TRBJ2-5, with 8 bases lining up with TRBD2. The J call is doubtful: the DNA matches TRBJ2-7 better. The germline CDR1 and CDR2 sequences are MDHEN and SYDVKM. The CDR3 contains 11 residues. The CDR3 sequence: CASRGGYEQYF. CDR3 sequence (DNA): TGTGCCAGCCGGGGGGGATACGAGCAGTACTTC.

In its sample, this clone was seen a few times. The genes are TRBV2 and TRBJ2-3, with 7 bases that match TRBD1. Germline V CDR1 and CDR2: SNHLY, FYNNEI. V shed 8 bases and J 0 bases; nucleotides not matched to a gene: 11. The CDR3 is made up of 16 amino acids. The CDR3 protein is CASGGQSGHSTDTQYF. The CDR3 coding sequence is TGTGCCAGCGGGGGACAGAGTGGCCATAGCACAGATACGCAGTATTTT. The whole variable domain, remainder taken from reference TRBV2 and TRBJ2-3, is EPEVTQTPSHQVTQMGQEVILRCVPISNHLYFYWYRQILGQKVEFLVSFYNNEISEKSEIFDDQFSVERPDGSNFTLKIRSTKLEDSAMYFCASGGQSGHSTDTQYFGPGTRLTVL.

CDR3 sequence (DNA): TGTGCCAGCAGTTTCGCAGGGGCGGGTGGCTACACCTTC. It yields the protein CASSFAGAGGYTF. The rearrangement joins TRBV28 to TRBJ1-2; D is possibly TRBD1 (6 bases). Between the trimmed V and J ends, which lost 3 bases and 7 bases, there was a span of 12 bases. The CDR3 is 13 amino acids. CDR1 and CDR2 from the germline V gene are MDHEN and SYDVKM.

The chain is built from TRBV10-3 and TRBJ2-2, with 14 bases lining up with TRBD2. The CDR3 has 15 amino acids. The V gene end was trimmed by 8 bases and the J gene end by 4 bases; junction bases not matched to a gene: 3. Looked up from germline, CDR1 is ENHRY and CDR2 is SYGVKD. The CDR3: CAIGGLAGVTGELFF. As DNA, the CDR3 is TGTGCCATCGGGGGACTAGCGGGAGTCACCGGGGAGCTGTTTTTT.

The V call is TRBV10-3, the J call TRBJ2-2, with D perhaps matching TRBD1 (6 bases). Trimming left V 10 bases short and J 5 bases short, with 11 bases between. Looked up from germline, CDR1 is ENHRY and CDR2 is SYGVKD. This CDR3 has 12 residues. The CDR3 DNA sequence: TGTGCCACAGGGGCGCGTACCGGGGAGCTGTTTTTT. Translating it yields CATGARTGELFF.

V is TRBV6-5 and J is TRBJ2-5, with TRBD1 identical over 10 bases. Matching the DNA end better, TRBJ2-7 makes the J call doubtful. This CDR3 has 15 residues. Germline V lookup: CDR1 MNHEY, CDR2 SVGAGI. In DNA form, the CDR3 reads TGTGCCAGCCGCTTCCGAGACAGGGGGCTGTACGAGCAGTACTTC. It specifies CASRFRDRGLYEQYF.

The chain combines TRBV5-1 with TRBJ2-1; the match to TRBD2 covers 7 bases. There are 14 residues in the CDR3. The V gene's germline CDR1 is SGHRS and CDR2 YFSETQ. J was trimmed by 6 bases and V by 5 bases; bases with no gene match: 8. The CDR3 is CASRQSSGLNEQFF. The CDR3 bases are TGCGCCAGCAGGCAGTCTAGCGGACTCAATGAGCAGTTCTTC.

The chain carries TRBV29-1 and TRBJ1-4; D is perhaps TRBD1 (6 bases). CDR3 length: 14 amino acids. The V end lost 2 bases, the J end lost 7 bases, and 14 bases lay between the germline ends. Germline assignment: CDR1 SQVTM and CDR2 ANQGSEA. The CDR3 here is CSVESRTGSEKLFF. In DNA, the CDR3 is TGCAGCGTTGAAAGTAGAACAGGGAGTGAAAAACTGTTTTTT.

The chain has TRBV10-2 and TRBJ2-7; tentatively, D is TRBD1 (6 bases). Germline-derived CDR1 and CDR2 are WSHSY and SAAADI. This CDR3 comprises 13 residues. Trimming took off 1 base at V and 2 bases at J, with 6 bases between the two ends. The chain's CDR3 is CASSEWGPYEQYF. DNA for the CDR3: TGCGCCAGCAGTGAGTGGGGGCCCTACGAGCAGTACTTC.

The chain has TRBV21-1 and TRBJ2-7; the table assigns TRBD1, which was not confirmed against the DNA. TRBV21-1 constitutes a pseudogene. The CDR3 spans 14 residues. CDR3 residues: CASSFPPRGYEQYF. DNA for the CDR3: TGTGCCAGCAGCTTTCCGCCCAGGGGCTACGAGCAGTACTTC.